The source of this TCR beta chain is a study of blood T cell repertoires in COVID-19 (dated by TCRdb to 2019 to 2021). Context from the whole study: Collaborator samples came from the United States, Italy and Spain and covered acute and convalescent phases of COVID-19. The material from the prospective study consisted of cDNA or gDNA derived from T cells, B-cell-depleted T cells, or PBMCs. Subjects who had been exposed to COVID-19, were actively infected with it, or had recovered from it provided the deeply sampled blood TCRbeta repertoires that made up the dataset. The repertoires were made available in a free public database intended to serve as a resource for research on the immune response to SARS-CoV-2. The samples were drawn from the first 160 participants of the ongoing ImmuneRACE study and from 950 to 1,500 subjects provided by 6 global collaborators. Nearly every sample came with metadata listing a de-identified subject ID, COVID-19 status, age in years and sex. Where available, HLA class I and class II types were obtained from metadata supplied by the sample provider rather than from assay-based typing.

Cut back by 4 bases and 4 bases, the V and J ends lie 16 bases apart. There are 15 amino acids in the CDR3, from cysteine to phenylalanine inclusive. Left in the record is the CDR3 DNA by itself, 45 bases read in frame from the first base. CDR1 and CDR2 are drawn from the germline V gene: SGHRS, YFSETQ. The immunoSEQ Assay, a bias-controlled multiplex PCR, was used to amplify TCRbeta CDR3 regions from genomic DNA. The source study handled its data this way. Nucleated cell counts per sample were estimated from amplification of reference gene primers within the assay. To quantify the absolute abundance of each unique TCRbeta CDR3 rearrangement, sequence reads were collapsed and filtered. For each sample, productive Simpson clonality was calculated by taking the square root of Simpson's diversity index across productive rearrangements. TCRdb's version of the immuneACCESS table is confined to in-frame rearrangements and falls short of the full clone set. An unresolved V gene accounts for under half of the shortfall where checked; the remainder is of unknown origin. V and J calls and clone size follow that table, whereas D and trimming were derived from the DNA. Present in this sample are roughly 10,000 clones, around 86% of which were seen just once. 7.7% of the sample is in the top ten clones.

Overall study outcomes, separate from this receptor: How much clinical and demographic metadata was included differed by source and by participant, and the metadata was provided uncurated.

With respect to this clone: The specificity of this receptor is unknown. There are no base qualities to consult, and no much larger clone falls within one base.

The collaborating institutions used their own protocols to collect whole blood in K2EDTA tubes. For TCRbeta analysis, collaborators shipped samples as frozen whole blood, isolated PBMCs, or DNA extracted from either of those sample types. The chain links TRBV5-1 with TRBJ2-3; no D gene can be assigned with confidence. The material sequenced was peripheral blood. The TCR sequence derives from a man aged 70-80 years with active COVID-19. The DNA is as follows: TGCGCCAGCAGCCCCGGTTATCGATTTTCAGATACGCAGTATTTT. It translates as CASSPGYRFSDTQYF.